This TCR beta chain was documented in a study of OX40 agonist ivuxolimab in advanced cancers. About the research overall: Patients were treated with intravenous ivuxolimab, dosed at 0.01 to 10 mg/kg and infused every 2 weeks. Enrolled patients in dose escalation had cancers that were hepatocellular carcinoma, melanoma, renal cell or head and neck cancer.

Note on this clone: Its target is unknown.

Study observations and caveats: In CD8+ T cells, expanded clones were on average more numerous than in CD4+.

Clones were read by immunoSEQ multiplex PCR, and TCRdb kept only the in-frame ones, dropping some. Among approximately 57,000 clones listed, over 75% were seen once. V gave up 6 bases and J gave up 6 bases, with 12 bases separating them. Germline V CDR1 and CDR2: MNHNY, SVGAGI (reference sequence). The length of the CDR3 is 14 residues. Autoimmune disease history or systemic immunosuppression disqualified patients. J is TRBJ1-6 and V is TRBV6-6; tentatively, D is TRBD1 (6 bases). The source is an adult with an advanced solid tumor such as melanoma, head and neck, liver or kidney cancer. Sequenced material: CD4+ or CD8+ T cells sorted from blood, taken in a trial of the OX40 agonist ivuxolimab. The CDR3 sequence: CASRRQDGNSPLHF. The CDR3 bases are TGTGCCAGCAGGAGACAGGATGGTAATTCACCCCTCCACTTT.